Listed below are T cell receptor beta chains from one sample, sequenced in a study of Graves' ophthalmopathy and Graves' hyperthyroidism. TCRdb re-analysed the multiplex PCR reads in MiXCR, keeping a single row per CDR3 protein. Here the sample spans 650,000 to 900,000 distinct CDR3 sequences, roughly two fifths being singletons. The sequenced sample was peripheral blood. The receptor source for this set is an adult man with Graves' ophthalmopathy. CDR3s include the opening cysteine and the closing phenylalanine or tryptophan. Fields, in order: CDR3 protein, CDR3 DNA, CDR3 length, D gene, J gene, clone size, V gene. The D gene is left open where the match is weak. Clone size is not always given. Where it is, it says once, few, many or a class for expanded clones.

CDR3aa: CASSPGDGEEKLFF
CDR3nt: TGTGCCAGCAGCCCGGGTGACGGGGAGGAAAAACTGTTTTTT
len: 14
d_gene: NA
j_gene: TRBJ1-4
abundance: NA
v_gene: TRBV6-5

CDR3aa: CSAIEGTSGKETQYF
CDR3nt: TGCAGTGCCATAGAAGGCACTAGCGGGAAAGAGACCCAGTACTTC
len: 15
d_gene: TRBD2
j_gene: TRBJ2-5
abundance: NA
v_gene: TRBV20-1

CDR3aa: CASSPRDHYGYTF
CDR3nt: TGTGCCAGCAGCCCTCGTGATCACTATGGCTACACCTTC
len: 13
d_gene: NA
j_gene: TRBJ1-2
abundance: many
v_gene: TRBV7-6

CDR3aa: CACRVGQGAYEQYF
CDR3nt: TGTGCCTGTCGAGTGGGACAGGGAGCCTACGAGCAGTACTTC
len: 14
d_gene: TRBD1
j_gene: TRBJ2-7
abundance: NA
v_gene: TRBV6-1

CDR3aa: CASSETGQLHLHF
CDR3nt: TGTGCCAGCAGTGAAACGGGACAGTTACACCTCCACTTT
len: 13
d_gene: TRBD1
j_gene: TRBJ1-6
abundance: NA
v_gene: TRBV2

CDR3aa: CATSDPSTGDQPQHF
CDR3nt: TGTGCCACCAGTGACCCTTCGACAGGGGATCAGCCCCAGCATTTT
len: 15
d_gene: TRBD1
j_gene: TRBJ1-5
abundance: NA
v_gene: TRBV24-1

CDR3aa: CASRFSGLTEETQYF
CDR3nt: TGTGCCAGCAGGTTCTCGGGACTCACCGAAGAGACCCAGTACTTC
len: 15
d_gene: NA
j_gene: TRBJ2-5
abundance: NA
v_gene: TRBV7-8

CDR3aa: CASSVGGGQSYEQYF
CDR3nt: TGTGCCAGCAGCGTAGGAGGGGGACAATCCTACGAGCAGTACTTC
len: 15
d_gene: NA
j_gene: TRBJ2-7
abundance: NA
v_gene: TRBV9

CDR3aa: CASSFSDIREEQYF
CDR3nt: TGTGCCAGCAGCTTCTCGGACATTCGAGAGGAGCAGTACTTC
len: 14
d_gene: NA
j_gene: TRBJ2-7
abundance: few
v_gene: TRBV7-9

CDR3aa: CASKDRTNTGELFF
CDR3nt: TGTGCCAGTAAGGACAGAACGAACACCGGGGAGCTGTTTTTT
len: 14
d_gene: NA
j_gene: TRBJ2-2
abundance: few
v_gene: TRBV19

CDR3aa: CAISESESITDTQYF
CDR3nt: TGTGCCATCAGTGAGTCTGAAAGTATCACAGATACGCAGTATTTT
len: 15
d_gene: NA
j_gene: TRBJ2-3
abundance: NA
v_gene: TRBV10-3